What follows describes a single T cell receptor (beta chain). The antigen is unknown. The trim removed 4 bases at V and 5 bases at J, leaving 14 bases unmatched. The germline CDR1 and CDR2 sequences are SGHNT and YYREEE (reference sequence). The CDR3 covers 17 residues. The PCR had 60 Vbeta and 13 Jbeta primers. Profiling relied on immunoSEQ multiplex PCR, and the TCRdb table lists in-frame clones only, not all of them. The sample holds 100,000 to 150,000 clones; roughly 8.8% are singletons and the top ten take around 7%. The data originate from a study of cytomegalovirus exposure and HLA in healthy donors. Looking at the study overall: An earlier analysis identified 100 million to 130 million unique TCR beta sequences in 170 million or so T cells.

General study results and limits: A reported reduction in N-insertions relative to the approximately 640-donor mean was seen in an Asian-associated ancestry cluster in a later analysis. Researchers reportedly found TCR beta sequences accurately predicted most subjects' HLA-A and HLA-B alleles. Presence/absence analyses supposed approximately even sequencing depth among donors.

The V gene is TRBV5-4, the J gene TRBJ2-3; TRBD1 aligns across 9 bases. The sample taken for sequencing was PBMCs. This receptor was identified in a woman aged 40 to 50 in good health and CMV-seropositive. The CDR3 reads CASSPRGGTGRVDTQYF. CDR3 bases: TGTGCCAGCAGCCCGAGGGGTGGGACAGGGAGAGTAGATACGCAGTATTTT. Supplemented by reference TRBV5-4 and TRBJ2-3, the full variable domain reads ETGVTQSPTHLIKTRGQQVTLRCSSQSGHNTVSWYQQALGQGPQFIFQYYREEENGRGNFPPRFSGLQFPNYSSELNVNALELDDSALYLCASSPRGGTGRVDTQYFGPGTRLTVL.